This entry is about one T cell receptor (beta chain). The antigen remains undetermined. Amplified TCR beta CDR3 regions derived from RNA transcripts. HTBI primers were used for first-round RT-PCR of the TCR CDR3. TCRdb processed the multiplex PCR reads anew with MiXCR; each CDR3 protein has one entry. The data hold approximately 420,000 distinct CDR3 sequences, with about 15% observed a single time. No ophthalmopathy progression within 18 months constituted stable Graves' hyperthyroidism. Each diagnosis drew on symptoms, thyroxine, TRAb, thyroid ultrasound and orbital computed tomography findings. The PBMCs studied were ones that came from 10 ml fresh peripheral blood. This record belongs to a study of T cells in Graves' hyperthyroidism and ophthalmopathy. Overall study results and limits: Prediction of ophthalmopathy progression came a median about 6 months pre-onset.

The CDR3 contains 18 residues. The junction had 8 bases not matched to a gene; V was cut back by 1 base and J by 3 bases. Germline V CDR1 and CDR2: SGDLS, YYNGEE. The sample was blood. V is TRBV9 and J is TRBJ2-3; TRBD2 matches 13 bases. The TCR sequence derives from a woman aged 25 to 39 with Graves' hyperthyroidism. This chain's CDR3 is CASSVTSGRGLGTDTQYF. For the CDR3, the DNA is TGTGCCAGCAGCGTAACTAGCGGGAGGGGTTTGGGAACAGATACGCAGTATTTT.